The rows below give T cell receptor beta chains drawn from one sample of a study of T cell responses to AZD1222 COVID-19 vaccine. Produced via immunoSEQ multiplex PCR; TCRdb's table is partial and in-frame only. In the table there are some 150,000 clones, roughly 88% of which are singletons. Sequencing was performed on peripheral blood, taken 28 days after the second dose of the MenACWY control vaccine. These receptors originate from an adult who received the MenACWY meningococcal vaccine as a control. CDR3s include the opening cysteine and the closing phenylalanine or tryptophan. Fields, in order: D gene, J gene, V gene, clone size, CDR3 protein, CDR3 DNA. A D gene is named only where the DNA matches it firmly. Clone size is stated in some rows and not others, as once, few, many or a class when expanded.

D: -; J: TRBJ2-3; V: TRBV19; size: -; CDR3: CASAGRTSTDTQYF; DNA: TGTGCCAGCGCGGGACGGACTAGCACAGATACGCAGTATTTT
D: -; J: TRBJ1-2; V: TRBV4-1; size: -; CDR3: CASSQDPGGGYGYTF; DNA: TGCGCCAGCAGCCAAGATCCCGGGGGTGGCTATGGCTACACCTTC
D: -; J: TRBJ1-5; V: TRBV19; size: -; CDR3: CASSIPDDLDHQPQHF; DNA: TGTGCCAGTAGTATTCCCGATGACCTCGACCATCAGCCCCAGCATTTT
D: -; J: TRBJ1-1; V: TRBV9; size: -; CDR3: CASSVGWSWVSEAFF; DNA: TGTGCCAGCAGCGTAGGCTGGTCCTGGGTGTCTGAAGCTTTCTTT
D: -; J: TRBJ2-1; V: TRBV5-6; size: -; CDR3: CASSLGRSYNEQFF; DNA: TGTGCCAGCAGCTTGGGACGCTCCTACAATGAGCAGTTCTTC
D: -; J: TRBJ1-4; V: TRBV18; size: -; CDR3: CASSLQGRGEKLFF; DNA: TGTGCCAGCTCACTGCAGGGTAGGGGTGAAAAACTGTTTTTT
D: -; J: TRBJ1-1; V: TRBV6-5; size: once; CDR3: CASRKGAEAFF; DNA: TGTGCCAGCAGAAAGGGGGCTGAAGCTTTCTTT
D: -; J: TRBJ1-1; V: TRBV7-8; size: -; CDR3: CASTLGGSNTEAFF; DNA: TGTGCCAGCACCCTCGGGGGATCGAACACTGAAGCTTTCTTT
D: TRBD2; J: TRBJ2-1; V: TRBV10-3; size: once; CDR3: CAISQRGPYNEQFF; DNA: TGTGCCATCTCCCAGCGGGGGCCCTACAATGAGCAGTTCTTC
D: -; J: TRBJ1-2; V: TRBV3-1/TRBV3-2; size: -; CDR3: CASSQDPYGYTF; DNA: TGTGCCAGCAGCCAAGACCCCTATGGCTACACCTTC
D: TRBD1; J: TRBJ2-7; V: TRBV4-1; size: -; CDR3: CASSQIPGQGLYEQYF; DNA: TGCGCCAGCAGCCAAATACCGGGACAGGGCCTCTACGAGCAGTACTTC
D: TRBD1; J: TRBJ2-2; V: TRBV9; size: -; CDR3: CASSVNRGPQNTGELFF; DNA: TGTGCCAGCAGCGTAAACAGGGGACCCCAGAACACCGGGGAGCTGTTTTTT
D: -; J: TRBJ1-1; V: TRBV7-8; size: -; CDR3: CASSIGLANTEAFF; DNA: TGTGCCAGCAGCATTGGTTTGGCGAACACTGAAGCTTTCTTT
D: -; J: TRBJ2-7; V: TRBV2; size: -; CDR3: CASGRYEQYF; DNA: TGTGCCAGCGGCCGCTACGAGCAGTACTTC
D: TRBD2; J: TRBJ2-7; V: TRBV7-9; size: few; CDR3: CASSLAGGYEQYF; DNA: TGTGCCAGCAGCTTGGCGGGGGGCTACGAGCAGTACTTC
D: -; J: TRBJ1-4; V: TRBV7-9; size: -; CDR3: CASSRYGTVKLFF; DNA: TGTGCCAGCAGCCGTTACGGGACGGTGAAACTGTTTTTT
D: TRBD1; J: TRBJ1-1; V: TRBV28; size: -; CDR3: CASGTGGTEAFF; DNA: TGTGCCAGCGGGACAGGTGGGACTGAAGCTTTCTTT
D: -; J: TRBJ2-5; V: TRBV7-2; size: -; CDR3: CASSFIETQYF; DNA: TGTGCCAGCAGCTTTATCGAGACCCAGTACTTC
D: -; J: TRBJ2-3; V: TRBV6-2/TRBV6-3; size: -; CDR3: CASSYLAGIPDTQYF; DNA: TGTGCCAGCAGTTACTTGGCAGGGATCCCAGATACGCAGTATTTT
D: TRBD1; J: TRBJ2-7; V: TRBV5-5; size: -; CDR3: CASSSGTGANINYEQYF; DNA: TGTGCCAGCAGTTCCGGGACAGGGGCCAATATTAACTACGAGCAGTACTTC
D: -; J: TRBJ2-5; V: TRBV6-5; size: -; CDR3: CASSLRRSETQYF; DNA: TGTGCCAGCAGTCTCCGACGCAGTGAGACCCAGTACTTC
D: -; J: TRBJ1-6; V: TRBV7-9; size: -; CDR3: CASSLGVGYNSPLHF; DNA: TGTGCCAGCAGCTTAGGAGTGGGCTATAATTCACCCCTCCACTTT
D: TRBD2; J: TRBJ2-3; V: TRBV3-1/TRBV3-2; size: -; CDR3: CASRTGAGGGTQYF; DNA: TGTGCCAGCAGAACGGGAGCGGGGGGAGGTACGCAGTATTTT